This TCR beta chain was obtained from a study of shared clonotypes between healthy human individuals. Study-level results: Among non-shared clonotypes, generation probabilities were lower than among those shared by all four donors.

Germline CDR1 is LNHNV and CDR2 is YYDKDF (reference sequence). The CDR3 sequence is 15 residues long. The ends were cut back, 9 bases at V and 2 bases at J, with 20 bases in the middle. Of note for this clone: Its antigen is not known.

TCRdb's table, derived via immunoSEQ multiplex PCR, lists solely in-frame clones and lacks some. Altogether roughly 2,300,000 clones are present, 92% being singletons, with the ten largest covering about 0.36%. The sample comprised naive CD4+ T cells from PBMCs. Subset defined: CD45RA+ positively selected. The chain recombines TRBV15 with TRBJ2-7, with a possible D match to TRBD1 (5 bases). This TCR derives from a man aged 18-30 years in good health. Some clones in this sample may be carry-over from other donors' samples. The CDR3: CATKYPTDQTYEQYF. For the CDR3, the DNA is TGTGCCACAAAATACCCGACAGACCAGACCTACGAGCAGTACTTC. The variable domain in full, with the rest retrieved from reference TRBV15 and TRBJ2-7, is DAMVIQNPRYQVTQFGKPVTLSCSQTLNHNVMYWYQQKSSQAPKLLFHYYDKDFNNEADTPDNFQSRRPNTSFCFLDIRSPGLGDTAMYLCATKYPTDQTYEQYFGPGTRLTVT.